This TCR beta chain was identified during a study of T cells in localized non-small cell lung cancer. General study findings and limits: Sequence data derive from only one tumor region, so heterogeneity remains possible. In adjacent lung appeared a median around 55 of the top 100 tumor clones. Uninvolved adjacent lung showed peak T cell clonality, exceeding tumor. A higher density of T cells in blood coincided with extended overall survival.

The repertoire was sequenced with immunoSEQ multiplex PCR; TCRdb's copy has only in-frame clones and lacks some. The table lists roughly 28,000 clones, over 80% of them singletons, with 6% to 7% in the top ten. The CDR3 extends over 14 amino acids. V lost 6 bases to trimming and J lost 12 bases; unmatched junction nucleotides: 11. The germline gives CDR1 MNHEY, CDR2 SVGAGI. With respect to this clone: Its antigen remains unidentified.

This clonotype originated in a male donor aged 60 or over with stage I lung adenocarcinoma. The input for sequencing was peripheral blood, taken before any cancer treatment. This chain joins TRBV6-5 and TRBJ1-6, with 7 nucleotides matching TRBD1. CDR3: CASRRDSAQGPLHF. CDR3 nucleotide sequence: TGTGCCAGCAGAAGGGACAGTGCTCAGGGACCCCTCCACTTT.